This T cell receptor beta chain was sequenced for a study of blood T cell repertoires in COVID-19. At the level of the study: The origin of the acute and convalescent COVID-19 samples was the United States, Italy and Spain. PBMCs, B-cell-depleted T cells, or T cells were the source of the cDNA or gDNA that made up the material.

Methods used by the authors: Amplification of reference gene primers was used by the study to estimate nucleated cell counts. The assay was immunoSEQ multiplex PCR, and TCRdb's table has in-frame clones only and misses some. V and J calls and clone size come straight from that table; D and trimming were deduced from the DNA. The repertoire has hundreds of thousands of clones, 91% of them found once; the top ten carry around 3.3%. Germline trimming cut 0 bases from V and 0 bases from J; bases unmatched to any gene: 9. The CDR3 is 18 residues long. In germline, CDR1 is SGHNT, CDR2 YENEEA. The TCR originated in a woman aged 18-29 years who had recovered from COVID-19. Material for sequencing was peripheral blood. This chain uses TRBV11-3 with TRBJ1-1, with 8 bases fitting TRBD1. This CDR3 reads CASSLDPRTGTLNTEAFF. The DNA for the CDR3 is TGTGCCAGCAGCTTAGATCCTCGGACAGGGACCCTGAACACTGAAGCTTTCTTT.